These T cell receptor beta chains were read from a single sample in a study of T cells after posttransplantation cyclophosphamide. Measured with immunoSEQ multiplex PCR; TCRdb has only the in-frame clones, and not every one. The sample lists approximately 32,000 clones, 80% to 90% occurring once. The material sequenced was PBMCs. The source is a woman aged 40-49 years with a blood cancer, CMV-positive, and with a related stem cell donor. Both conserved end residues are part of each CDR3. D genes are given only for firm matches. Clone size appears in some rows only: once, few, many, or a class for an expanded clone.

clone_size	d_call	v_call	j_call	cdr3_aa	cdr3_nt
once	NA	TRBV4-1	TRBJ2-7	CASSLLEGFGYEQYF	TGCGCCAGCAGCCTTCTGGAGGGGTTCGGCTACGAGCAGTACTTC
NA	TRBD2	TRBV27	TRBJ2-4	CASSPGTRIWADIQYF	TGTGCCAGCAGTCCCGGGACTAGGATTTGGGCGGACATTCAGTACTTC
NA	NA	TRBV4-3	TRBJ1-1	CASSQVVQNMNTEAFF	TGCGCCAGCAGCCAAGTTGTTCAGAATATGAACACTGAAGCTTTCTTT
NA	TRBD2	TRBV10-3	TRBJ2-1	CAISELAGAYNEQFF	TGTGCCATCAGTGAGTTAGCGGGGGCATACAATGAGCAGTTCTTC
NA	NA	TRBV5-1	TRBJ2-5	CASSDGGGQETQYF	TGCGCCAGCAGCGATGGAGGTGGACAAGAGACCCAGTACTTC
NA	TRBD2	TRBV6-1	TRBJ2-7	CASGAGLAGGLTYEQYF	TGTGCCAGCGGTGCGGGACTAGCGGGGGGATTGACCTACGAGCAGTACTTC
NA	NA	TRBV6-5	TRBJ1-1	CASKGEGTEAFF	TGTGCCAGCAAGGGGGAGGGCACTGAAGCTTTCTTT
NA	TRBD2	TRBV9	TRBJ2-1	CASSVEAGGSGEQFF	TGTGCCAGCAGCGTAGAAGCGGGGGGGTCCGGTGAGCAGTTCTTC
NA	NA	TRBV7-2	TRBJ2-5	CASSPNQETQYF	TGTGCCAGCAGCCCAAACCAAGAGACCCAGTACTTC
NA	TRBD2	TRBV5-1	TRBJ2-1	CASSFKRGNNEQFF	TGCGCCAGCAGCTTCAAGCGGGGGAACAATGAGCAGTTCTTC
NA	NA	TRBV5-5	TRBJ2-7	CASSLLPGTYEQYF	TGTGCCAGCAGCTTGCTCCCGGGGACCTACGAGCAGTACTTC
NA	NA	TRBV6-6	TRBJ2-7	CASSTPRTFYEQYF	TGTGCCAGCAGCACTCCACGGACATTTTACGAGCAGTACTTC
NA	NA	TRBV5-1	TRBJ2-2	CASSLGEYTGELFF	TGCGCCAGCAGCTTGGGGGAGTACACCGGGGAGCTGTTTTTT
NA	NA	TRBV5-4	TRBJ1-5	CASSPGGANQPQHF	TGTGCCAGCAGCCCGGGAGGGGCCAATCAGCCCCAGCATTTT
once	NA	TRBV11-2	TRBJ2-6	CASSLVGGSGANVLTF	TGTGCCAGCAGCTTAGTTGGGGGGTCTGGGGCCAACGTCCTGACTTTC
NA	TRBD1	TRBV5-1	TRBJ1-6	CASSLEGASNSPLHF	TGCGCCAGCAGCTTGGAGGGGGCCAGTAATTCACCCCTCCACTTT
once	NA	TRBV14	TRBJ2-7	CASSQEQGTYEQYF	TGTGCCAGCAGCCAAGAGCAGGGTACCTACGAGCAGTACTTC
NA	TRBD2	TRBV19	TRBJ2-3	CASSASGGETDTQYF	TGTGCCAGTAGTGCAAGCGGGGGGGAGACAGATACGCAGTATTTT
NA	NA	TRBV13	TRBJ2-3	CASSRLRRADTQYF	TGTGCCAGCAGCCGCCTGAGGCGGGCAGATACGCAGTATTTT
NA	NA	TRBV28	TRBJ2-3	CASRVDFGTDTQYF	TGTGCCAGCAGAGTCGACTTCGGGACAGATACGCAGTATTTT
NA	TRBD2	TRBV28	TRBJ2-1	CASSFSGGANEQFF	TGTGCCAGCAGTTTCAGCGGGGGGGCCAATGAGCAGTTCTTC
NA	TRBD1	TRBV2	TRBJ1-3	CASSLRTGTNSGNTIYF	TGTGCCAGCAGTTTACGGACAGGAACAAACTCTGGAAACACCATATATTTT
NA	TRBD2	TRBV6-6	TRBJ2-7	CASSLAGGEEQYF	TGTGCCAGCAGCTTAGCGGGGGGGGAGGAGCAGTACTTC
once	TRBD1	TRBV5-4	TRBJ1-1	CASSFQGAEAFF	TGTGCCAGCAGCTTCCAGGGGGCTGAAGCTTTCTTT
once	NA	TRBV4-1	TRBJ1-6	CASSLPPESSYNSPLHF	TGCGCCAGCAGCCTCCCCCCAGAAAGCTCCTATAATTCACCCCTCCACTTT
NA	TRBD1	TRBV5-4	TRBJ2-6	CASSYQQGAGANVLTF	TGTGCCAGCAGCTACCAACAGGGGGCTGGGGCCAACGTCCTGACTTTC
NA	NA	TRBV6-1	TRBJ1-5	CASSEFISSWSQPQHF	TGTGCCAGCAGTGAGTTCATCTCATCATGGAGTCAGCCCCAGCATTTT
once	TRBD1	TRBV19	TRBJ1-6	CASRQGGAAMVQSSPLHF	TGTGCCAGTCGGCAGGGGGGCGCAGCGATGGTTCAGAGTTCACCCCTCCACTTT
NA	NA	TRBV27	TRBJ1-1	CASSWDMNTEAFF	TGTGCCAGCAGTTGGGACATGAACACTGAAGCTTTCTTT
few	NA	TRBV10-3	TRBJ1-2	CAISESGGENYGYTF	TGTGCCATCAGTGAGTCAGGGGGGGAAAACTATGGCTACACCTTC
NA	TRBD1	TRBV7-9	TRBJ2-6	CASSSQTGGVAGANVLTF	TGTGCCAGCAGCAGCCAGACAGGGGGCGTCGCTGGGGCCAACGTCCTGACTTTC
NA	TRBD1	TRBV25-1	TRBJ1-1	CASIIGQGSNTEAFF	TGTGCCAGCATAATCGGACAGGGATCGAACACTGAAGCTTTCTTT
NA	NA	TRBV19	TRBJ1-6	CASNNRAWDSPLHF	TGTGCCAGTAACAACAGGGCTTGGGATTCACCCCTCCACTTT
once	NA	TRBV5-6	TRBJ2-4	CASSLYRGQGIGPKNIQYF	TGTGCCAGCAGCTTATATAGGGGCCAGGGGATAGGACCCAAAAACATTCAGTACTTC
NA	TRBD1	TRBV28	TRBJ2-7	CASRTGGSSYEQYF	TGTGCCAGCAGGACAGGGGGATCCTCCTACGAGCAGTACTTC
NA	TRBD1	TRBV11-2	TRBJ1-4	CASSLLTGGLEKLFF	TGTGCCAGCAGCCTATTGACAGGGGGCCTGGAAAAACTGTTTTTT
NA	TRBD1	TRBV15	TRBJ1-2	CATSTTGQGHYGYTF	TGTGCCACCAGCACCACTGGACAGGGACACTATGGCTACACCTTC
NA	TRBD1	TRBV6-6	TRBJ1-4	CATTPGTGGINEKLFF	TGTGCCACCACGCCCGGGACAGGGGGAATTAATGAAAAACTGTTTTTT
few	NA	TRBV6-6	TRBJ2-7	CASSYSGEQYF	TGTGCCAGCAGTTATTCGGGTGAGCAGTACTTC
NA	TRBD1	TRBV13	TRBJ1-2	CASRQTGGYGYTF	TGTGCCAGCAGACAAACAGGGGGCTATGGCTACACCTTC
once	NA	TRBV2	TRBJ1-2	CASSVMDTPNYGYTF	TGTGCCAGCAGTGTTATGGACACCCCTAACTATGGCTACACCTTC
once	TRBD2	TRBV15	TRBJ2-5	CATRVTSGGETQYF	TGTGCCACCAGGGTTACTAGCGGGGGCGAGACCCAGTACTTC
NA	TRBD1	TRBV9	TRBJ2-3	CASSAGTASTDTQYF	TGTGCCAGCAGCGCCGGGACAGCCAGCACAGATACGCAGTATTTT
NA	TRBD1	TRBV19	TRBJ1-2	CASSPRDRVEGYTF	TGTGCCAGTAGTCCCCGGGACAGGGTTGAAGGCTACACCTTC
NA	NA	TRBV4-1	TRBJ1-5	CASSPGGQRQPQHF	TGCGCCAGCAGTCCGGGGGGGCAAAGGCAGCCCCAGCATTTT
NA	TRBD1	TRBV4-2	TRBJ2-1	CASSQGSGQGRNEQFF	TGTGCCAGCAGCCAAGGGTCCGGACAGGGGCGCAATGAGCAGTTCTTC
NA	NA	TRBV19	TRBJ1-2	CASSIDKAGGAAGYTF	TGTGCCAGTAGTATAGATAAGGCGGGGGGCGCGGCTGGCTACACCTTC
NA	NA	TRBV19	TRBJ1-3	CATVSGTTLGNTIYF	TGTGCCACCGTTTCCGGGACAACGCTAGGAAACACCATATATTTT
NA	NA	TRBV7-2	TRBJ2-2	CASSPRGGELFF	TGTGCCAGCAGCCCCCGGGGCGGGGAGCTGTTTTTT
NA	TRBD2	TRBV4-2	TRBJ2-5	CASSQVAGGSETQYF	TGTGCCAGCAGCCAAGTAGCCGGGGGGTCAGAGACCCAGTACTTC